This T cell receptor (beta chain) originates from a study of T cell changes during pregnancy in multiple sclerosis. The V and J ends lost 3 bases and 2 bases respectively, with 11 bases between them. The length of the CDR3 is 14 residues. Germline V gene lookup returns CDR1 MNHEY and CDR2 SMNVEV (reference sequence). Method: immunoSEQ multiplex PCR; TCRdb's copy keeps in-frame clones and lacks some. The sample lists around 70,000 clones, 92% occurring once. This chain uses TRBV27 with TRBJ2-7; D remains ambiguous. The material was peripheral blood, obtained in the second trimester of pregnancy. The receptor was isolated from a female donor with multiple sclerosis, enrolled in a pregnancy study. CDR3 loop: CASSFMVGTYEQYF. Here the CDR3 DNA reads TGTGCCAGCAGTTTTATGGTGGGCACCTACGAGCAGTACTTC.